These 32 T cell receptor beta chains came from one sample sequenced in a study of blood T cell repertoires in COVID-19. The data were produced by immunoSEQ multiplex PCR, yet TCRdb's version contains in-frame clones alone and is incomplete. The profile shows about 330,000 clones, approximately 89% of them singletons. Sequenced input: PBMCs or T cells enriched from blood (not recorded which). The receptors come from a man aged 25-40 years who had recovered from COVID-19.

The chain uses TRBV7-8 and TRBJ2-3, with 7 nucleotides matching TRBD1. Germline V lookup: CDR1 SGHVS, CDR2 FQNEAQ. The CDR3 consists of 15 residues. The V segment lost 7 bases and the J segment 0 bases; nucleotides outside the gene matches: 7. This CDR3 is CASTEGDSSTDTQYF. CDR3 DNA: TGTGCCAGCACCGAGGGGGACAGTAGCACAGATACGCAGTATTTT. The entire variable domain, with the rest obtained from reference TRBV7-8 and TRBJ2-3, is as follows: GAGVSQSPRYKVAKRGQDVALRCDPISGHVSLFWYQQALGQGPEFLTYFQNEAQLDKSGLPSDRFFAERPEGSVSTLKIQRTQQEDSAVYLCASTEGDSSTDTQYFGPGTRLTVL.

This clone showed up just once. V is TRBV7-2 and J is TRBJ1-5, with D tentatively TRBD1 (6 bases). The CDR3 totals 16 residues. Trimming shortened V by 5 bases and J by 1 base, and 15 bases separated the two germline ends. Germline V gives CDR1 SGHTA, CDR2 FQGNSA. Written as DNA, the CDR3 is TGTGCCAGCAGCATCACAGGGATGAGGAGCAATCAGCCCCAGCATTTT. This gives the protein CASSITGMRSNQPQHF.

The CDR3 DNA reads as TGTGCCAGCCGGACAGGGGTCGCCGGGGAGCTGTTTTTT. This sequence encodes CASRTGVAGELFF. The chain couples TRBV19 to TRBJ2-2, with TRBD1 identical over 9 bases. Trimming at V came to 9 bases and at J to 6 bases, leaving 5 bases not matched to a gene. CDR1 and CDR2 (germline): LNHDA, SQIVND (reference sequence). CDR3 length: 13 residues. Combining the CDR3 with reference TRBV19 and TRBJ2-2 gives the whole variable domain DGGITQSPKYLFRKEGQNVTLSCEQNLNHDAMYWYRQDPGQGLRLIYYSQIVNDFQKGDIAEGYSVSREKKESFPLTVTSAQKNPTAFYLCASRTGVAGELFFGEGSRLTVL.

The genes are TRBV13 and TRBJ2-3; 9 bases are a match to TRBD2. This CDR3 contains 16 residues. CDR1 and CDR2 from the germline V gene are PRHDT and FYEKMQ (reference sequence). V lost 0 bases and J lost 4; bases outside the gene matches: 5. Written as DNA, the CDR3 is TGTGCCAGCAGCTTAGGGCGGGGGGGCTTCCCAGATACGCAGTATTTT. Translating it yields CASSLGRGGFPDTQYF.

The chain carries TRBV9 and TRBJ1-2, with TRBD1 matching over 12 bases. Germline CDR1 is SGDLS and CDR2 is YYNGEE. CDR3 length: 16 residues. The V segment lost 3 bases and the J segment 7 bases; nucleotides outside the gene matches: 10. CDR3 protein: CASSAYGGQGAIGYTF. CDR3 DNA sequence: TGTGCCAGCAGCGCTTACGGGGGACAGGGGGCAATTGGCTACACCTTC. Looking up the rest from reference TRBV9 and TRBJ1-2 gives the full variable domain: DSGVTQTPKHLITATGQRVTLRCSPRSGDLSVYWYQQSLDQGLQFLIQYYNGEERAKGNILERFSAQQFPDLHSELNLSSLELGDSALYFCASSAYGGQGAIGYTFGSGTRLTVV.

This chain uses TRBV25-1 with TRBJ1-6; unclear D gene. The CDR3 loop spans 17 amino acids. Germline V gene sequence: CDR1 MGHDK, CDR2 SYGVNS. V was cut by 0 bases and J by 4 bases, with 13 bases left in between. The CDR3 loop is CASSEYSVPGYNSPLHF. In DNA, the CDR3 is TGTGCCAGCAGTGAATATTCAGTGCCAGGATATAATTCACCCCTCCACTTT.

This CDR3 is CASSQDLPGAYNEQFF. The CDR3, as DNA: TGTGCCAGCAGCCAAGATCTTCCGGGGGCCTACAATGAGCAGTTCTTC. The J gene is TRBJ2-1, the V gene TRBV14; D is perhaps TRBD2 (6 bases). The CDR3 covers 16 residues. Germline V lookup: CDR1 SGHDN, CDR2 FVKESK. The germline V and J ends were trimmed by 0 bases and 2 bases, with 11 bases remaining between them.

The CDR3 nucleotides read TGTGCCAGCAGTTTTTACGGGACAGCAGAGACCCAGTACTTC. Its translation: CASSFYGTAETQYF. The chain recombines TRBV27 with TRBJ2-5, with 7 bases that match TRBD1. Trimming took 3 bases from V and 4 from J; bases not matched to a gene: 5. Germline-derived CDR1 and CDR2 are MNHEY and SMNVEV (reference sequence). The CDR3 totals 14 residues.

The chain is built from TRBV5-1 and TRBJ1-1, with a tentative D call TRBD1 (6 bases). CDR3 size: 15 residues. V lost 0 bases to trimming and J lost 4 bases, with 13 bases between them. Germline CDR1 SGHRS, CDR2 YFSETQ. CDR3 nucleotide sequence: TGCGCCAGCAGCTTGGAAGGGGGGGTGTCCACTGAAGCTTTCTTT. Amino acid sequence: CASSLEGGVSTEAFF.

This clone was seen once. The chain joins TRBV19 to TRBJ2-3; D is perhaps TRBD1 (5 bases). Trimming stripped 4 bases from V and 1 base from J, with 15 bases between. CDR3 length: 16 residues. CDR1 LNHDA and CDR2 SQIVND come from the germline V gene (reference sequence). The CDR3 here is CASSKGQGIGTDTQYF. CDR3 DNA: TGTGCCAGTAGTAAGGGGCAGGGAATAGGCACAGATACGCAGTATTTT.

The V and J genes are TRBV13 and TRBJ2-7; 10 nucleotides line up with TRBD1. The CDR3 runs to 16 residues. V lost 0 bases and J lost 5; bases outside the gene matches: 7. Germline V gene data show CDR1 as PRHDT and CDR2 as FYEKMQ (reference sequence). Here the CDR3 DNA reads TGTGCCAGCAGCTTAGGGGACCGGGACAGGGGCGACGAGCAGTACTTC. Translated: CASSLGDRDRGDEQYF.

The chain carries TRBV7-8 and TRBJ2-1, with TRBD1 matching over 8 bases. The CDR3 is 16 residues long. CDR1 and CDR2 (germline): SGHVS, FQNEAQ. V trimming: 5 bases; J trimming: 0 bases; junction bases outside the gene matches: 6. CDR3 in amino acids: CASSKRTGSSYNEQFF. CDR3 sequence (DNA): TGTGCCAGCAGCAAGCGGACAGGGAGCTCCTACAATGAGCAGTTCTTC.

The CDR3 DNA reads as TGTGCCAGCAGTTTCCTAGATCAGCCCCAGCATTTT. Encoded protein: CASSFLDQPQHF. The chain has TRBV28 and TRBJ1-5; D gene unclear. The CDR3 has 12 amino acids. Germline V CDR1 and CDR2: MDHEN, SYDVKM. Trimming shortened V by 3 bases and J by 5 bases, and 5 bases separated the two germline ends.

The chain recombines TRBV5-1 with TRBJ2-7, with a weak D call TRBD1 (5 bases). Trimming took off 0 bases at V and 2 bases at J, with 9 bases between the two ends. This CDR3 has 14 amino acids. CDR1 is SGHRS, CDR2 YFSETQ, per germline. CDR3 nucleotide sequence: TGCGCCAGCAGCTTGGAGGTGGGGCCCTACGAGCAGTACTTC. It specifies CASSLEVGPYEQYF. Complete variable domain (other parts from reference TRBV5-1 and TRBJ2-7): KAGVTQTPRYLIKTRGQQVTLSCSPISGHRSVSWYQQTPGQGLQFLFEYFSETQRNKGNFPGRFSGRQFSNSRSEMNVSTLELGDSALYLCASSLEVGPYEQYFGPGTRLTVT.

The CDR3 DNA is TGCAGTGTGGCCGTGAACACTGAAGCTTTCTTT. Translated, it gives CSVAVNTEAFF. This chain connects TRBV20-1 to TRBJ1-1; D gene uncertain. This CDR3 has 11 amino acids. The V gene's germline CDR1 is DFQATT and CDR2 SNEGSKA (reference sequence). The V and J ends lost 7 bases and 0 bases respectively, with 6 bases between them.

This clone was counted a single time. This chain links TRBV11-1 with TRBJ1-2; D is perhaps TRBD1 (6 bases). This CDR3 is 14 amino acids long. V was cut by 5 bases and J by 0 bases, with 10 bases left in between. Germline CDR1 reads SGHAT; CDR2 reads FQDESV (reference sequence). The CDR3 here is CASSRTVANYGYTF. The CDR3 DNA is TGTGCCAGCAGCAGGACAGTAGCTAACTATGGCTACACCTTC.

The chain combines TRBV6-5 with TRBJ2-1; the D is unclear. This CDR3 is built from 13 residues. V was clipped by 6 bases and J by 9 bases, with 15 bases between them. Germline lookup yields CDR1 MNHEY and CDR2 SVGAGI. CDR3 amino acids: CASSLRTWSEQFF. The CDR3 DNA sequence: TGTGCCAGCAGCCTACGAACCTGGAGTGAGCAGTTCTTC.

J is TRBJ1-4 and V is TRBV5-1, with D uncertain. The CDR3 length is 14 residues. V shed 1 base and J shed 5 bases, with 9 bases lying between them. Germline values: CDR1 SGHRS, CDR2 YFSETQ. This CDR3 reads CASSLQDYNEKLFF. DNA of the CDR3: TGCGCCAGCAGCTTGCAGGATTACAATGAAAAACTGTTTTTT.

The chain uses TRBV24-1 and TRBJ1-5; 9 nucleotides agree with TRBD1. Germline V gene data show CDR1 as KGHDR and CDR2 as SFDVKD. This CDR3 region has 17 residues. The junction had 12 bases not matched to a gene; V was cut back by 4 bases and J by 6 bases. This CDR3 is CATSDSYGTGNGQPQHF. DNA for the CDR3: TGTGCCACCAGTGACTCCTACGGGACAGGGAACGGTCAGCCCCAGCATTTT.

The J gene is TRBJ1-5, the V gene TRBV27; no firm D call. This CDR3 contains 19 residues. Germline values: CDR1 MNHEY, CDR2 SMNVEV (reference sequence). Trimming stripped 1 base from V and 0 bases from J, with 19 bases between. This CDR3 reads CASSLLAPSVAHSNQPQHF. The CDR3 DNA sequence: TGTGCCAGCAGTTTATTAGCCCCCTCAGTGGCCCATAGCAATCAGCCCCAGCATTTT.

The chain uses TRBV5-4 and TRBJ2-7; 7 bases map to TRBD1. The CDR3 totals 14 residues. Trimming at V came to 4 bases and at J to 5 bases, leaving 9 bases not matched to a gene. Germline CDR1 is SGHNT and CDR2 is YYREEE (reference sequence). The DNA for the CDR3 is TGTGCCAGCAGCATAGCCGGGACAGTGAACGAGCAGTACTTC. Protein: CASSIAGTVNEQYF. The variable domain in full, with the rest retrieved from reference TRBV5-4 and TRBJ2-7, is ETGVTQSPTHLIKTRGQQVTLRCSSQSGHNTVSWYQQALGQGPQFIFQYYREEENGRGNFPPRFSGLQFPNYSSELNVNALELDDSALYLCASSIAGTVNEQYFGPGTRLTVT.

The chain is built from TRBV9 and TRBJ2-3, with D tentatively TRBD2 (7 bases). The ends were cut back, 0 bases at V and 5 bases at J, with 13 bases in the middle. CDR3 length: 15 residues. The germline V gene encodes CDR1 SGDLS and CDR2 YYNGEE. The CDR3 DNA is TGTGCCAGCAGCGTAGTCGGGGGGCCCAGAGATACGCAGTATTTT. It encodes CASSVVGGPRDTQYF.

This clone turned up a few times. The chain combines TRBV4-2 with TRBJ2-1; TRBD1 is a possible D gene (5 bases). The CDR3 length is 15 residues. Germline V lookup: CDR1 LGHNA, CDR2 YNFKEQ. V gave up 1 base and J gave up 8 bases, with 15 bases separating them. The CDR3 nucleotides are TGTGCCAGCAGCCAAGCGTTAGGGGATGTATATGAGCAGTTCTTC. The encoded protein is CASSQALGDVYEQFF.

The V and J genes are TRBV6-1 and TRBJ2-2; D is possibly TRBD2 (5 bases). CDR3 length: 15 amino acids. The V gene lost 2 bases and the J gene lost 4 bases, with 11 bases spanning the gap. Germline loops: CDR1 MNHNS, CDR2 SASEGT. The chain's CDR3 is CASSEPGEGTGELFF. DNA for the CDR3: TGTGCCAGCAGTGAACCCGGGGAAGGCACCGGGGAGCTGTTTTTT.

The rearrangement joins TRBV28 to TRBJ2-3, with D tentatively TRBD2 (5 bases). Deletions cut 1 base from V and 0 bases from J, with 11 bases between. The CDR3 runs 16 residues. Germline CDR1 MDHEN, CDR2 SYDVKM. CDR3 in DNA: TGTGCCAGCAGTTTATCAGTGGAGGTGAGCACAGATACGCAGTATTTT. It yields the protein CASSLSVEVSTDTQYF.

The V gene is TRBV7-8, the J gene TRBJ1-1, with D hard to call. Germline lookup yields CDR1 SGHVS and CDR2 FQNEAQ. This CDR3 has 16 amino acids. The ends were cut back, 3 bases at V and 7 bases at J, with 21 bases in the middle. The CDR3 is CASSLSVPTTFNEAFF. The CDR3 DNA follows: TGTGCCAGCAGCTTGTCCGTCCCGACTACGTTCAATGAAGCTTTCTTT. Full variable domain (rest looked up from reference TRBV7-8 and TRBJ1-1): GAGVSQSPRYKVAKRGQDVALRCDPISGHVSLFWYQQALGQGPEFLTYFQNEAQLDKSGLPSDRFFAERPEGSVSTLKIQRTQQEDSAVYLCASSLSVPTTFNEAFFGQGTRLTVV.

This clone was detected only once. The V gene is TRBV5-4, the J gene TRBJ2-5; D is perhaps TRBD2 (7 bases). CDR3 length equals 14 residues. V was trimmed by 2 bases and J by 7 bases, leaving 15 bases between them. Germline V gene lookup returns CDR1 SGHNT and CDR2 YYREEE (reference sequence). The CDR3 nucleotides are TGTGCCAGCAGCTTTGGGGGGGCAGGTGGGACCCAGTACTTC. Encoded protein: CASSFGGAGGTQYF.

In this sample, this clone turned up a few times. This chain joins TRBV5-1 and TRBJ1-2; 9 bases agree with TRBD1. V trimming: 3 bases; J trimming: 3 bases; junction bases outside the gene matches: 6. The germline gives CDR1 SGHRS, CDR2 YFSETQ. The length of the CDR3 is 15 residues. For the CDR3, the DNA is TGCGCCAGCAGCTACAGGGGGCAAATGGACTATGGCTACACCTTC. Protein product: CASSYRGQMDYGYTF.

The rearrangement uses TRBV21-1 and TRBJ2-7; the table gives TRBD1 as D, unverified against the DNA. TRBV21-1 is designated a pseudogene. The CDR3 consists of 15 residues. The CDR3 sequence: CASSPRTGWAYEQYF. The CDR3 DNA follows: TGTGCCAGCAGCCCACGGACAGGGTGGGCCTACGAGCAGTACTTC.

The rearrangement uses TRBV6-5 and TRBJ1-5, with D possibly TRBD1 on 6 matching bases. Germline loops: CDR1 MNHEY, CDR2 SVGAGI. The V end lost 5 bases, the J end lost 6 bases, and 14 bases lay between the germline ends. The length of the CDR3 is 14 residues. The CDR3 bases are TGTGCCAGCAGTCCCACGCAGGGGACTCAGCCCCAGCATTTT. This encodes CASSPTQGTQPQHF.

This clone appeared a single time. V is TRBV27 and J is TRBJ2-7; a possible D gene is TRBD1 (6 bases). V dropped 8 bases and J dropped 2 bases, with 19 bases sitting between them. There are 15 residues in the CDR3. Germline-derived CDR1 and CDR2 are MNHEY and SMNVEV (reference sequence). The DNA of the CDR3 is TGTGCCAGCCGCCCGGTCCGGGACACCCCCTACGAGCAGTACTTC. Its translation: CASRPVRDTPYEQYF.

This chain uses TRBV6-5 with TRBJ2-5, with D maybe TRBD1 (6 bases). This CDR3 region has 15 residues. The germline CDR1 and CDR2 sequences are MNHEY and SVGAGI. V was pared by 7 bases and J by 1 base, with 16 bases between. Here the CDR3 DNA reads TGTGCCAGCACCGACCACCGACAGGTCCAAGAGACCCAGTACTTC. Protein sequence: CASTDHRQVQETQYF.